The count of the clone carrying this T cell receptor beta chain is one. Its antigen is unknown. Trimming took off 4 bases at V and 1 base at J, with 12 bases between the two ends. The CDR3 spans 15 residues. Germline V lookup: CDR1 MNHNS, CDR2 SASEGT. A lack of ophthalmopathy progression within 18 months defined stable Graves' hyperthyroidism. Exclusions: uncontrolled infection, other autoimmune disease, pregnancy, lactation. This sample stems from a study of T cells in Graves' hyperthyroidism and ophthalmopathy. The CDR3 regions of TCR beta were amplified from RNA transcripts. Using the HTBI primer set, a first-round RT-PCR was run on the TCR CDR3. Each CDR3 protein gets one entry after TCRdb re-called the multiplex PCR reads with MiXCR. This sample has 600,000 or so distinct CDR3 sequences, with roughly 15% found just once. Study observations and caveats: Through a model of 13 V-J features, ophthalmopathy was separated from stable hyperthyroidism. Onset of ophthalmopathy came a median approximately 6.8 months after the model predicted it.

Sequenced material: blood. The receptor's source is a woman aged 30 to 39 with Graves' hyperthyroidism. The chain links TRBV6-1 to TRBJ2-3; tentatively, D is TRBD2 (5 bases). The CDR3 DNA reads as TGTGCCAGCAGTGCCGGGGAAGTCCGCACAGATACGCAGTATTTT. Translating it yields CASSAGEVRTDTQYF.